The source of this T cell receptor beta chain is a study of identical twins. TCRdb called the 5' RACE reads again in MiXCR, with one record for every CDR3 protein. The sample gives about 340,000 distinct CDR3 sequences, over 9% of which show up once; around 7.2% is in the top ten. Germline lookup yields CDR1 DFQATT and CDR2 SNEGSKA (reference sequence). This CDR3 region has 14 residues. V dropped 6 bases and J dropped 5; count of bases not matched to a gene: 13. Study results and limitations: Beta out-of-frame sequences displayed a weaker excess of sharing between twins.

This clonotype has a handful of counts. Its antigen is unidentified. These records were also assigned to another study, of yellow fever vaccine responses in identical twins.

This TCR was sampled from a woman younger than 30 in good health. This sequence joins TRBV20-1 and TRBJ2-7, with 7 bases matching TRBD2. The sequenced sample was CD8+ T cells sorted from blood. The CDR3 DNA follows: TGCAGTGCCGACACGGCGGGAGAGGGAAACGAGCAGTACTTC. The encoded protein is CSADTAGEGNEQYF.